A selection of T cell receptor beta chains follows, all from one sample in a study of CXCR3-negative and CXCR3-positive naive CD8 T cells. TCRdb processed the 5' RACE reads again and assigns one entry to each CDR3 protein, with no DNA. In total, the table holds approximately 37,000 distinct CDR3 sequences. Sequenced material: memory CD8+ T cells from blood. All receptors come from a human donor in good health. Some clones in this sample may be carry-over from other donors' samples. CDR3s include the opening cysteine and the closing phenylalanine or tryptophan. Rows may omit the clone size; those that give it use once, few, many or a size class.

CDR3 protein	V gene	clone size	J gene
CASSDSNAGELFF	TRBV6-4	NA	TRBJ2-2
CSVETGIYGYTF	TRBV29-1	NA	TRBJ1-2
CASSAGTLGNNEQFF	TRBV9	NA	TRBJ2-1
CSVEGLAGAPYNEQFF	TRBV29-1	NA	TRBJ2-1
CASSLARVGRSYNEQFF	TRBV7-2	NA	TRBJ2-1
CASSLIPGLAGPTFYNEQFF	TRBV28	NA	TRBJ2-1
CSAEALAGGDTQYF	TRBV20-1	NA	TRBJ2-3
CASSSMGGMNEQYF	TRBV27	NA	TRBJ2-7
CASSMLNEQFF	TRBV19	NA	TRBJ2-1
CASRHQGDGNQPQHF	TRBV6-5	NA	TRBJ1-5
CASSATGDEQYF	TRBV9	NA	TRBJ2-7
CASSQMTGGNNEQFF	TRBV4-1	medium-sized	TRBJ2-1
CSIPGTAYGYTF	TRBV29-1	NA	TRBJ1-2
CSAGDSQETQYF	TRBV20-1	NA	TRBJ2-5
CSAIPRDRPPGELFF	TRBV20-1	NA	TRBJ2-2
CSARERQTYGYTF	TRBV20-1	NA	TRBJ1-2
CASSSWTGPEGYTF	TRBV7-8	NA	TRBJ1-2
CASSLGQPEAFF	TRBV12-3/TRBV12-4	NA	TRBJ1-1
CASSLEWNSNQPQHF	TRBV4-1	medium-sized	TRBJ1-5
CASSEKSVAWGNQPQHF	TRBV2	NA	TRBJ1-5
CATSRDGTGGDVEKLFF	TRBV15	NA	TRBJ1-4
CASTFGAGVRPYEQYF	TRBV12-3/TRBV12-4	NA	TRBJ2-7
CASSLGGFNEQFF	TRBV5-1	NA	TRBJ2-1
CASSPLGGGGDTQYF	TRBV27	NA	TRBJ2-3
CASSSHLLGVEQYF	TRBV12-3/TRBV12-4	NA	TRBJ2-7
CASSLTSGSYEQYF	TRBV7-2	NA	TRBJ2-7
CASSIQGAYEQYF	TRBV19	NA	TRBJ2-7